This is a list of T cell receptor beta chains from one sample in a study of cytomegalovirus exposure and HLA in healthy donors. Sequenced by immunoSEQ multiplex PCR; TCRdb stores in-frame clones only, minus some. Seen here are about 200,000 clones, 86% observed once, and the top ten hold around 0.31%. The material sequenced was PBMCs. The receptors come from a woman in her 30s in good health and CMV-seronegative. Each CDR3 is given with its conserved first and last residue. A D gene is named only where the DNA matches it firmly. Clone size is given for some rows only: seen once, a few or many times, or a class if the clone is expanded.

v_gene	j_gene	d_gene	abundance	CDR3nt	CDR3aa
TRBV9	TRBJ2-1	TRBD2	NA	TGTGCCAGCAGCGTAGGACAGGTGCGACTAGCGGGAAGTAATGAGCAGTTCTTC	CASSVGQVRLAGSNEQFF
TRBV9	TRBJ1-5	NA	NA	TGTGCCAGCAGCGTAGGGGCAGGCAATCAGCCCCAGCATTTT	CASSVGAGNQPQHF
TRBV7-9	TRBJ1-5	TRBD1	NA	TGTGCCAGCAGCTTAGGACAGGGTCAGCCCCAGCATTTT	CASSLGQGQPQHF
TRBV28	TRBJ2-7	TRBD2	NA	TGTGCCAGCTGCTCCCTGGGGGGAGGGGACTACGAGCAGTACTTC	CASCSLGGGDYEQYF
TRBV6-5	TRBJ2-7	TRBD2	NA	TGTGCCAGCAGTTATTCGCCCGGGACTAGCGGCTACGAGCAGTACTTC	CASSYSPGTSGYEQYF
TRBV28	TRBJ1-2	NA	NA	TGTGCCAGCAGTTTATTGAACAGCCCCTCGGGGTACTATGGCTACACCTTC	CASSLLNSPSGYYGYTF
TRBV7-6	TRBJ2-5	TRBD1	NA	TGTGCCAGCAGCGTCGGACAGGTCCAAGAGACCCAGTACTTC	CASSVGQVQETQYF
TRBV7-9	TRBJ2-3	NA	NA	TGTGCCAGCAGCACAGGGAACTTCTTTGCAGATACGCAGTATTTT	CASSTGNFFADTQYF
TRBV4-1	TRBJ2-3	NA	NA	TGCGCCAGCAGCCCCCGGGAGTCATCGGATACGCAGTATTTT	CASSPRESSDTQYF
TRBV6-1	TRBJ2-2	TRBD2	once	TGTGCCAGCAGTGAAGCGGGACTAGCGGTCGGGGAGCTGTTTTTT	CASSEAGLAVGELFF
TRBV14	TRBJ1-5	NA	NA	TGTGCCAGCAGCCAAGATCTTGATCAGCCCCAGCATTTT	CASSQDLDQPQHF
TRBV6-4	TRBJ2-5	TRBD1	NA	TGTGCCAGCAGAACAAGACAGGGAAGGTATCGGGAGACCCAGTACTTC	CASRTRQGRYRETQYF
TRBV28	TRBJ1-1	NA	few	TGTGCCAGCAGTTTGGGCAGGACTGAAGCTTTCTTT	CASSLGRTEAFF
TRBV5-5	TRBJ2-2	TRBD2	NA	TGTGCCAGCAGCTTTGGGGCTAGCGGGAGGATTAACACCGGGGAGCTGTTTTTT	CASSFGASGRINTGELFF
TRBV27	TRBJ1-1	NA	NA	TGTGCCAGCAGTCCCCAGGGCACCTTGGGGACTGAAGCTTTCTTT	CASSPQGTLGTEAFF
TRBV2	TRBJ1-5	TRBD1	once	TGTGCCAGCACAGGACAGGGCGGGCAGCCCCAGCATTTT	CASTGQGGQPQHF
TRBV6-1	TRBJ1-1	TRBD1	NA	TGTGCCAGCAGGGGGAGGACAGGGAACACTGAAGCTTTCTTT	CASRGRTGNTEAFF
TRBV11-2	TRBJ2-3	TRBD2	NA	TGTGCCAGCAGCTTCGGGCGGGGGGACCCAAGCACAGATACGCAGTATTTT	CASSFGRGDPSTDTQYF
TRBV25-1	TRBJ1-4	TRBD1	NA	TGTGCCAGCAGTGAATTTGCAGGGGGATGGGGTGAAAAACTGTTTTTT	CASSEFAGGWGEKLFF
TRBV11-2	TRBJ1-1	TRBD1	NA	TGTGCCATCGACACCCTGGGGGAAGACAGGGCCCACACTGAAGCTTTCTTT	CAIDTLGEDRAHTEAFF
TRBV25-1	TRBJ1-2	NA	NA	TGTGCCAGCAGTGAAGAGGGCAGGGAGGAGGGCGAGTGGAATGGCTACACCTTC	CASSEEGREEGEWNGYTF
TRBV10-3	TRBJ1-5	TRBD1	NA	TGTGCCATCAGTGACGGGACAGGGCGGGGGGACAATCAGCCCCAGCATTTT	CAISDGTGRGDNQPQHF
TRBV28	TRBJ2-5	TRBD2	NA	TGTGCCAGCAGTGGGGGGAGGGTCCTAACCCAAGAGACCCAGTACTTC	CASSGGRVLTQETQYF
TRBV30	TRBJ2-2	TRBD2	NA	TGTGCCTGGCGGACTAGCGGGGGGGCCTTTGACGGGGAGCTGTTTTTT	CAWRTSGGAFDGELFF
TRBV19	TRBJ1-5	NA	once	TGTGCCAGTAAACCCGCGGATGAGGCCGGGGATAGCAATCAGCCCCAGCATTTT	CASKPADEAGDSNQPQHF
TRBV5-4	TRBJ2-5	NA	NA	TGTGCCAGCAGCTTGGACCCAGGGGAAGAGACCCAGTACTTC	CASSLDPGEETQYF
TRBV27	TRBJ2-5	TRBD2	NA	TGTGCCAGCAGGCCACTCGGGGGAGCGGGGGAGACCCAGTACTTC	CASRPLGGAGETQYF
TRBV4-1	TRBJ2-1	TRBD2	NA	TGCGCCAGCAGCCCTTCGACTAGCGGGATTATCTACAATGAGCAGTTCTTC	CASSPSTSGIIYNEQFF
TRBV5-4	TRBJ1-2	TRBD1	NA	TGTGCCAGCAGCTCCGACAGGGGAGGCGGCTACACCTTC	CASSSDRGGGYTF
TRBV2	TRBJ2-5	TRBD1	NA	TGTGCCAGCAGTGGACAGGGGAGGGAGACCCAGTACTTC	CASSGQGRETQYF
TRBV6-5	TRBJ2-1	NA	NA	TGTGCCAGCAGTTACTCGGGCCTCCTGGGCAATGAGCAGTTCTTC	CASSYSGLLGNEQFF
TRBV5-8	TRBJ2-3	NA	NA	TGTGCCAGCAGTCCGGGACAAACAAGCACAGATACGCAGTATTTT	CASSPGQTSTDTQYF
TRBV7-3	TRBJ2-3	TRBD2	NA	TGTGCCAGCAGCGCCACTAGCGGACTCACAGATACGCAGTATTTT	CASSATSGLTDTQYF
TRBV6-1	TRBJ2-6	TRBD1	NA	TGTGCCAGCAGTCAACAGGGGTCAGGGGCCAACGTCCTGACTTTC	CASSQQGSGANVLTF
TRBV28	TRBJ2-7	TRBD2	once	TGTGCCAGCAGGATTAGCGGGAGCGGCGGCGAGCAGTACTTC	CASRISGSGGEQYF
TRBV20-1	TRBJ1-2	NA	NA	TGCAGTGCCGGATACAGTGGCTACACCTTC	CSAGYSGYTF
TRBV2	TRBJ2-5	NA	NA	TGTGCCGTACCACAAAGCCCCACTCCGGGACTGCTACAAGAGACCCAGTACTTC	CAVPQSPTPGLLQETQYF
TRBV11-2	TRBJ2-7	NA	NA	TGTGCCAGCAGCTTAGGGTGGGGGGGCGTCTCCGAGCAGTACTTC	CASSLGWGGVSEQYF
TRBV7-3	TRBJ2-3	TRBD1	once	TGTGCCAGCAGCTTGACAGGGGCCCTCACAGATACGCAGTATTTT	CASSLTGALTDTQYF
TRBV2	TRBJ1-2	NA	NA	TGTGCCAGCAGTGAAGTGGTAGACTATGGCTACACCTTC	CASSEVVDYGYTF
TRBV28	TRBJ1-1	TRBD1	NA	TGTGCCAGCAGGGGAACAGGGGAGACTGAAGCTTTCTTT	CASRGTGETEAFF